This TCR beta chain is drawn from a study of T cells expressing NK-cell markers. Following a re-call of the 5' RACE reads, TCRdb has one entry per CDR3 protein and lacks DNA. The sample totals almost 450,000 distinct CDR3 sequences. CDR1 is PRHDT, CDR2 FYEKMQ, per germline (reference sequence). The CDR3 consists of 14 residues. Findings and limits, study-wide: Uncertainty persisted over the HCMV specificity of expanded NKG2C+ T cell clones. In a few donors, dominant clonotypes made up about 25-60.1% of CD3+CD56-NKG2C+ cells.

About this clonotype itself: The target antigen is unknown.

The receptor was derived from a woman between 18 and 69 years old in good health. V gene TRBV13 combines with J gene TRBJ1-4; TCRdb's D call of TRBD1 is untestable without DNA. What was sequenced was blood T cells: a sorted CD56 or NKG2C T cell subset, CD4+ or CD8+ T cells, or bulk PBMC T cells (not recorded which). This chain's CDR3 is CASSLGTQGEKLFF.